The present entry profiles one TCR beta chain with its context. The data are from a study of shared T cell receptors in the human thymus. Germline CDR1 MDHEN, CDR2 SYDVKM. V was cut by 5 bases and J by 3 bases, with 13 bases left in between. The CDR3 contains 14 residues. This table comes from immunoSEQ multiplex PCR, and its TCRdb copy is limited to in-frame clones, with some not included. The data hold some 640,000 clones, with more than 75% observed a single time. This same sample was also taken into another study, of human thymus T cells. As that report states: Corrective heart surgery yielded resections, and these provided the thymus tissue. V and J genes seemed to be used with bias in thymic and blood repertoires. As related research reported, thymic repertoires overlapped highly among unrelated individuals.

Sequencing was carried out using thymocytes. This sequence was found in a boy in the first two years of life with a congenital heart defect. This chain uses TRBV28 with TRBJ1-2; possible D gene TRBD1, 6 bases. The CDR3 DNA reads TGTGCCAGCAGTCCCCGGGACACTTACTATGGCTACACCTTC. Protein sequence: CASSPRDTYYGYTF.